One and the same sample provided the 22 T cell receptor beta chains below, sequenced in a study of T cells in Graves' hyperthyroidism and ophthalmopathy. Regions amplified from RNA transcripts were the TCR beta CDR3 regions. Researchers ran a first-round RT-PCR on the TCR CDR3 using the HTBI primer set. In TCRdb, the multiplex PCR reads were re-called with MiXCR into one record per CDR3 protein. The repertoire holds around 500,000 distinct CDR3 sequences, with about 16% as singletons. Sequenced material: blood. The receptors derive from a woman in her twenties or thirties with Graves' ophthalmopathy.

Many counts were recorded for this clonotype. The V and J genes are TRBV2 and TRBJ2-1, with TRBD2 as a possible D gene (6 bases). The germline gives CDR1 SNHLY, CDR2 FYNNEI. With 2 bases removed from V and 9 bases from J, the gap between germline ends came to 14 bases. This CDR3 spans 14 amino acids. CDR3 region: CASSENGSGGEQFF. The DNA of the CDR3 is TGTGCCAGCAGTGAAAACGGGAGTGGTGGTGAGCAGTTCTTC.

CDR3 amino acids: CSVAGLAGAGELFF. The CDR3 nucleotides are TGCAGCGTTGCGGGACTAGCGGGAGCCGGGGAGCTGTTTTTT. The genes are TRBV29-1 and TRBJ2-2; 14 bases agree with TRBD2. CDR3 size: 14 residues. The trim removed 4 bases at V and 6 bases at J, leaving 1 base unmatched. Germline loops: CDR1 SQVTM, CDR2 ANQGSEA.

The chain has TRBV10-3 and TRBJ1-4; 7 nucleotides line up with TRBD1. Looked up from germline, CDR1 is ENHRY and CDR2 is SYGVKD. This CDR3 has 14 amino acids. Trimming cost V 4 bases and J 7 bases; bases outside gene matches: 6. CDR3 region: CAISAKGAGEKLFF. In DNA form, the CDR3 reads TGTGCCATCAGTGCGAAGGGGGCGGGTGAAAAACTGTTTTTT.

In its sample, this clonotype was seen many times. V is TRBV28 and J is TRBJ1-1, with D hard to call. From germline, CDR1 is MDHEN and CDR2 SYDVKM. Deletions cut 3 bases from V and 0 bases from J, with 8 bases between. The CDR3 spans 14 residues. CDR3 region: CASSFPQVNTEAFF. DNA of the CDR3: TGTGCCAGCAGTTTCCCGCAAGTGAACACTGAAGCTTTCTTT. Together with reference TRBV28 and TRBJ1-1, the CDR3 gives the full variable domain: DVKVTQSSRYLVKRTGEKVFLECVQDMDHENMFWYRQDPGLGLRLIYFSYDVKMKEKGDIPEGYSVSREKKERFSLILESASTNQTSMYLCASSFPQVNTEAFFGQGTRLTVV.

This clonotype was detected many times. This chain joins TRBV7-2 and TRBJ2-5, with 7 bases that match TRBD2. CDR3 length: 18 residues. In germline, CDR1 is SGHTA, CDR2 FQGNSA. The junction had 15 bases not matched to a gene; V was cut back by 5 bases and J by 0 bases. CDR3 in DNA: TGTGCCAGCAGCCGTAAGACTAGCATGAGGGCGTACCAAGAGACCCAGTACTTC. It encodes CASSRKTSMRAYQETQYF.

There are many counts of this clonotype. This sequence joins TRBV7-2 and TRBJ2-3; 9 bases fit TRBD2. Unmatched junction bases numbered 4, after V lost 2 bases and J lost 7 bases. The CDR3 is made up of 14 amino acids. The germline V gene has CDR1 SGHTA and CDR2 FQGNSA. The CDR3 region is CASSLLAGKNTQYF. CDR3 sequence (DNA): TGTGCCAGCAGCTTACTAGCGGGAAAAAATACGCAGTATTTT.

This clonotype was detected many times. V and J are TRBV5-1 and TRBJ2-7; D unresolved. The germline V gene has CDR1 SGHRS and CDR2 YFSETQ. The CDR3 covers 14 residues. Trimming stripped 2 bases from V and 2 bases from J, with 11 bases between. The CDR3, as DNA: TGCGCCAGCAGCTTTCTGACCGCGACCTACGAGCAGTACTTC. Translation gives CASSFLTATYEQYF.

This clonotype was observed a few times. The CDR3 is CASSQSGNTEAFF. CDR3 sequence (DNA): TGCGCCAGCAGCCAATCAGGAAACACTGAAGCTTTCTTT. This sequence joins TRBV4-1 and TRBJ1-1; D gene ambiguous. CDR3 length: 13 amino acids. Per germline, CDR1 MGHRA and CDR2 YSYEKL. V lost 2 bases to trimming and J lost 2 bases, with 6 bases between them.

The table lists this clonotype with many counts. V gene TRBV28 combines with J gene TRBJ2-2; D uncertain. There are 14 residues in the CDR3. Trimming left V 0 bases short and J 4 bases short, with 6 bases between. Looked up from germline, CDR1 is MDHEN and CDR2 is SYDVKM. CDR3 residues: CASSLWWGTGELFF. As DNA, the CDR3 is TGTGCCAGCAGTTTATGGTGGGGCACCGGGGAGCTGTTTTTT.

Many counts were recorded for this clonotype. The genes are TRBV12-3 or TRBV12-4 and TRBJ1-1; D is uncertain. Between the trimmed V and J ends, which lost 6 bases and 1 base, there was a span of 9 bases. CDR3 length: 13 residues. CDR3 sequence (DNA): TGTGCCAGCAGCCGTCGGGGGAACACTGAAGCTTTCTTT. The encoded protein is CASSRRGNTEAFF.

This clonotype was picked up a small number of times. CDR3 DNA: TGCAGCGTTGAAGATAGGTGGGACTCAACCGGGGAGCTGTTTTTT. Translation gives CSVEDRWDSTGELFF. The chain has TRBV29-1 and TRBJ2-2, with D possibly TRBD2 on 6 matching bases. Germline CDR1 SQVTM, CDR2 ANQGSEA. Trimming stripped 0 bases from V and 5 bases from J, with 13 bases between. The CDR3 extends over 15 amino acids.

This clonotype was seen only once. Given a much more abundant clone one base away, this may be a read error. The chain uses TRBV12-5 and TRBJ2-5, with a possible D match to TRBD1 (5 bases). This CDR3 is built from 13 residues. The germline gives CDR1 LGHNT, CDR2 FRNRAP. The DNA of the CDR3 is TGTGTTAGTGCCGACGACAGAGAAGAGACCCAGTACTTC. Protein: CVSADDREETQYF.

The rearrangement uses TRBV2 and TRBJ1-5; 7 nucleotides line up with TRBD1. This CDR3 region has 11 residues. V lost 5 bases, J lost 11 bases, and 3 bases stayed unmatched. Per germline, CDR1 SNHLY and CDR2 FYNNEI. The CDR3 region is CASSPGQSQHF. The CDR3 DNA is TGTGCCAGCAGTCCGGGACAGTCCCAGCATTTT.

This clonotype was counted ten times or more. V is TRBV3-1 and J is TRBJ1-2; D not resolved. The germline V gene has CDR1 LGHDT and CDR2 YNNKEL (reference sequence). V was pared by 4 bases and J by 1 base, with 10 bases between. This CDR3 contains 14 residues. The CDR3 protein is CASSRPTDNYGYTF. The CDR3 DNA is TGTGCCAGCAGCCGACCGACTGATAACTATGGCTACACCTTC.

This clonotype has more than one count but fewer than ten. The gene calls are TRBV6-2 or TRBV6-3 and TRBJ1-2, with 11 nucleotides matching TRBD1. Germline V gene data show CDR1 as MNHEY and CDR2 as SVGEGT. Losses at the gene ends were 5 bases for V and 3 bases for J; bases not matched to a gene: 5. The CDR3 is 15 residues long. CDR3 in amino acids: CASSTPGQGDYGYTF. In DNA form, the CDR3 reads TGTGCCAGCAGTACACCGGGACAGGGGGACTATGGCTACACCTTC.

The chain carries TRBV20-1 and TRBJ1-5, with D possibly being TRBD1 (5 bases). The CDR3 is 15 residues long. V was trimmed by 5 bases and J by 2 bases, leaving 16 bases between them. The V gene's germline CDR1 is DFQATT and CDR2 SNEGSKA (reference sequence). CDR3 sequence (DNA): TGCAGTGCTCCCCCCAAGGGACGTGGCAATCAGCCCCAGCATTTT. It encodes CSAPPKGRGNQPQHF.

This clonotype came up a few times. CDR3 in amino acids: CASRGRSLYNEQFF. The CDR3 region has the DNA TGTGCCAGCAGGGGAAGGTCACTTTACAATGAGCAGTTCTTC. The genes are TRBV11-1 and TRBJ2-1; no definite D call. Per the germline V gene, CDR1 is SGHAT and CDR2 is FQDESV (reference sequence). The CDR3 length is 14 residues. The V end lost 6 bases, the J end lost 4 bases, and 13 bases lay between the germline ends.

Remarks on this clonotype: The CDR3 does not end in the conserved phenylalanine or tryptophan, so this is likely a read error. The chain links TRBV5-6 to TRBJ2-1, with 12 nucleotides matching TRBD2. V lost 4 bases and J lost 0; bases outside the gene matches: 26. The germline V gene has CDR1 SGHDT and CDR2 YYEEEE. This CDR3 region has 24 residues. The CDR3 DNA is TGTGCCAGCAGCCACCGATACATGGACTCGGGAACTAGCGGGAGGCGTAGCTCCTACAATGAGCAGTTCCTC. Translated: CASSHRYMDSGTSGRRSSYNEQFL.

The CDR3 DNA follows: TGCGCCAGCAGCCAAGGGGCAAAAGGAAGAGATACGCAGTATTTT. Amino acid sequence: CASSQGAKGRDTQYF. V gene TRBV4-3 combines with J gene TRBJ2-3; D is ambiguous. V gave up 1 base and J gave up 5 bases, with 13 bases separating them. This CDR3 is built from 15 residues. The germline V gene encodes CDR1 LGHNA and CDR2 YSLEER.

The chain recombines TRBV5-1 with TRBJ1-1, with D perhaps matching TRBD1 (6 bases). The germline V gene has CDR1 SGHRS and CDR2 YFSETQ. V was cut by 0 bases and J by 4 bases, with 10 bases left in between. The CDR3 runs 14 residues. CDR3 in DNA: TGCGCCAGCAGCTTGGTGGAGGGGGGCACTGAAGCTTTCTTT. Its protein product is CASSLVEGGTEAFF.

The rearrangement uses TRBV20-1 and TRBJ2-1; D is possibly TRBD1 or TRBD2 (5 bases each). The CDR3 is made up of 10 amino acids. The germline gives CDR1 DFQATT, CDR2 SNEGSKA (reference sequence). V lost 5 bases and J lost 10, with 9 bases in between. The CDR3 region has the DNA TGCAGTGCTGCCGGGACCGAGCAGTTCTTC. It specifies CSAAGTEQFF.

In this sample, this clonotype turned up many times. The rearrangement links TRBV28 to TRBJ1-1; 7 bases line up with TRBD1. With V trimmed by 5 bases and J by 1 base, 7 bases remained unmatched. This CDR3 contains 15 residues. The germline V gene has CDR1 MDHEN and CDR2 SYDVKM. In nucleotides, the CDR3 is TGTGCCAGCAGTACCTACAGGGGACCGAACACTGAAGCTTTCTTT. It codes for CASSTYRGPNTEAFF.